This T cell receptor (beta chain) is from a study of response to subunit inactivated influenza vaccine. Study outcomes and limitations: The authors put forward the suggestion that each seasonal influenza vaccination may bring in only a limited number of new T cells.

TCRdb independently ran MiXCR on the RT-PCR reads; one entry per CDR3 protein. The data contain about 700,000 distinct CDR3 sequences, about 15% of them seen just once; the ten biggest clones take up approximately 10%. Remarks on this clonotype: Its antigen is undetermined.

Trimming took off 10 bases at V and 8 bases at J, with 9 bases between the two ends. The length of the CDR3 is 10 residues. The germline CDR1 and CDR2 sequences are SGHVS and FNYEAQ. The clonotype originates from a man in his fifties who received an inactivated influenza vaccine. The sample here was PBMCs from blood, taken about 12 days after vaccination. The V and J genes are TRBV7-6 and TRBJ2-1, with D unresolved. The CDR3 DNA sequence: TGTGCCACCCCCCCCGATGAGCAGTTCTTC. The encoded protein is CATPPDEQFF.